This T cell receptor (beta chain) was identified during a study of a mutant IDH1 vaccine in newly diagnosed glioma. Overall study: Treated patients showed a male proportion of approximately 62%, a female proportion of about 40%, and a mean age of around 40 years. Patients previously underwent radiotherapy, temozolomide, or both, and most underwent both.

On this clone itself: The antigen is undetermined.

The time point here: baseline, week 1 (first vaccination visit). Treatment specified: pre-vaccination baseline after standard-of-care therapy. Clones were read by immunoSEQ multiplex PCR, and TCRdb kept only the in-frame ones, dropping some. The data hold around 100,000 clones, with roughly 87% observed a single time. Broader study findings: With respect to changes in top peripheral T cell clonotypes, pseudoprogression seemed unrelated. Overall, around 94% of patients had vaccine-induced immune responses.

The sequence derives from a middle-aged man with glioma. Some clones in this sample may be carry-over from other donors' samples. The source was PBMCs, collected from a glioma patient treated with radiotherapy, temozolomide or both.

CDR3 nucleotides: TGTGCCAGTAGTGTGAGGGGGAACACTGAAGCTTTCTTT. This sequence encodes CASSVRGNTEAFF. The chain joins TRBV19 to TRBJ1-1, with D tentatively TRBD1 (5 bases). The CDR3 loop spans 13 amino acids. V was pared by 5 bases and J by 1 base, with 8 bases between. CDR1 and CDR2 (germline): LNHDA, SQIVND (reference sequence).